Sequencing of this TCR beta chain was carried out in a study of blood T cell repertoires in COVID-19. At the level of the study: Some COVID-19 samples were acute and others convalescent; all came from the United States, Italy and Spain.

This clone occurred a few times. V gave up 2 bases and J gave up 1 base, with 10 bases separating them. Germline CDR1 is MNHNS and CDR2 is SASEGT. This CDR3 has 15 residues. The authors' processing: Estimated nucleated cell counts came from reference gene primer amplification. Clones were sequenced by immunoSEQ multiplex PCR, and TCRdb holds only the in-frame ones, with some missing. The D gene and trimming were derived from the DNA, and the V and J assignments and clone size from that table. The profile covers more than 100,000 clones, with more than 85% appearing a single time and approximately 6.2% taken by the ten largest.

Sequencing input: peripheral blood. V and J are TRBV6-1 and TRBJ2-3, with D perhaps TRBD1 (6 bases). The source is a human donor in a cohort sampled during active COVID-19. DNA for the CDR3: TGTGCCAGCAGTGAATGGGGGCCGGGCACAGATACGCAGTATTTT. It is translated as CASSEWGPGTDTQYF.